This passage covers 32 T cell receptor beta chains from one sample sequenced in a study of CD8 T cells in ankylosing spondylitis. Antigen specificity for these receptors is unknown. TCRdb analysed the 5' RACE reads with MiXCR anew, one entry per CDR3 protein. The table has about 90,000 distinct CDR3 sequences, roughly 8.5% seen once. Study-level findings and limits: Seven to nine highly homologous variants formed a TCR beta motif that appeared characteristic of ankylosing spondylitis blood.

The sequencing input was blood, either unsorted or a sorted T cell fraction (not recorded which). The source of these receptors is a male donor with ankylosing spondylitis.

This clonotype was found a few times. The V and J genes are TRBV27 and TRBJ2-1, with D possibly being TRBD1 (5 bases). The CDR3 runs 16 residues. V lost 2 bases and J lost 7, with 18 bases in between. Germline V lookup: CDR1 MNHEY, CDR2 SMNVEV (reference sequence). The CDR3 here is CASSLGRPQGGNEQFF. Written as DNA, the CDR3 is TGTGCCAGCAGTTTAGGCAGGCCCCAGGGTGGGAATGAGCAGTTCTTC.

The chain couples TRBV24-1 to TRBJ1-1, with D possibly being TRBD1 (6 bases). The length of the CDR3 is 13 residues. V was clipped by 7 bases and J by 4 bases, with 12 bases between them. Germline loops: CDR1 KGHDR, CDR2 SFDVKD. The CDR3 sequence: CATRGAGSTEAFF. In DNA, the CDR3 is TGTGCCACCAGGGGGGCGGGGAGCACTGAAGCTTTCTTT.

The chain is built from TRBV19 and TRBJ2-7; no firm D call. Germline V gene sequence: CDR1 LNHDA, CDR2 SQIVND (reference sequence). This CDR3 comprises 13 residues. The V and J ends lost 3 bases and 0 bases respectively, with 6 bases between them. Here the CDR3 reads CASSISSSYEQYF. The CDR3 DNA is TGTGCCAGTAGTATTTCTAGCTCCTACGAGCAGTACTTC.

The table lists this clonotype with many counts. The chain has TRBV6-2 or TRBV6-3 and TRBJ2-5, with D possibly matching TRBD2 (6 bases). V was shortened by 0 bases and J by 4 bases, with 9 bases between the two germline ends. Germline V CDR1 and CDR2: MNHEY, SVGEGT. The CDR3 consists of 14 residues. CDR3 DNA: TGTGCCAGCAGTTACTCGACGGAGGGAGAGACCCAGTACTTC. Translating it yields CASSYSTEGETQYF.

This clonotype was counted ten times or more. The CDR3 loop reads CATSRVGQDPGTDTQYF. The CDR3 coding sequence is TGTGCCACCAGCAGAGTAGGGCAGGACCCTGGCACAGATACGCAGTATTTT. The chain couples TRBV15 to TRBJ2-3; D gene unclear. The CDR3 is made up of 17 amino acids. The V gene's germline CDR1 is LNHNV and CDR2 YYDKDF (reference sequence). The ends were cut back, 1 base at V and 1 base at J, with 15 bases in the middle.

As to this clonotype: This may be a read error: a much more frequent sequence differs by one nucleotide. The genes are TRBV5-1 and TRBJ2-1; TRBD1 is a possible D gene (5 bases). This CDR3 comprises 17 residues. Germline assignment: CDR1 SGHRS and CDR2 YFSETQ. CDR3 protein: CASSPGGAWGSYNERFF. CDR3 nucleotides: TGCGCCAGCAGCCCGGGTGGAGCCTGGGGCTCCTACAATGAGCGGTTCTTC. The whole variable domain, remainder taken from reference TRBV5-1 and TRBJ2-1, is KAGVTQTPRYLIKTRGQQVTLSCSPISGHRSVSWYQQTPGQGLQFLFEYFSETQRNKGNFPGRFSGRQFSNSRSEMNVSTLELGDSALYLCASSPGGAWGSYNERFFGPGTRLTVL.

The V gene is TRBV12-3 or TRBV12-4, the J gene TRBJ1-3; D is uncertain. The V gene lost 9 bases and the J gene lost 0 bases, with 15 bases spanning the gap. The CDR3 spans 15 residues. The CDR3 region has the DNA TGTGCCAGTAAGGTGTCCAGAGACTCTGGAAACACCATATATTTT. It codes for CASKVSRDSGNTIYF.

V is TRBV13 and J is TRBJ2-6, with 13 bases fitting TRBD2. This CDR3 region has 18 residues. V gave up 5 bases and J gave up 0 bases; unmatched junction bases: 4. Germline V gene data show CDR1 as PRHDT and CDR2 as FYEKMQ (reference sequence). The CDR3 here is CASSPGLAGFSGANVLTF. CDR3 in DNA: TGTGCCAGCAGCCCGGGACTAGCGGGGTTCTCTGGGGCCAACGTCCTGACTTTC. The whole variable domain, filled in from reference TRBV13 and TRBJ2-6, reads AAGVIQSPRHLIKEKRETATLKCYPIPRHDTVYWYQQGPGQDPQFLISFYEKMQSDKGSIPDRFSAQQFSDYHSELNMSSLELGDSALYFCASSPGLAGFSGANVLTFGAGSRLTVL.

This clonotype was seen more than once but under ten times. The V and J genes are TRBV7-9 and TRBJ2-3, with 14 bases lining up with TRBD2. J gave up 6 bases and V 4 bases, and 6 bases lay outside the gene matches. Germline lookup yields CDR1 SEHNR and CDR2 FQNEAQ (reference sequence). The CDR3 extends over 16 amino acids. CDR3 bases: TGTGCCAGCAGCTCGTTGACTAGCGGGAGGGCGGATACGCAGTATTTT. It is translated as CASSSLTSGRADTQYF.

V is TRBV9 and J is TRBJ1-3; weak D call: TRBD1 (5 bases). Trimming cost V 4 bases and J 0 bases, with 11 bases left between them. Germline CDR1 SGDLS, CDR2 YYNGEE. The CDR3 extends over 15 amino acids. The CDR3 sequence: CASSPWGVSGNTIYF. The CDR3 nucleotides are TGTGCCAGCAGCCCCTGGGGGGTCTCTGGAAACACCATATATTTT.

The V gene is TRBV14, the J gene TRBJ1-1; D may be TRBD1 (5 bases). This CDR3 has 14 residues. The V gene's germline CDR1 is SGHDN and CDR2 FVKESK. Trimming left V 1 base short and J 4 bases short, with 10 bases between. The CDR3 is CASSQVGGGTEAFF. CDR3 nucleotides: TGTGCCAGCAGCCAAGTCGGGGGAGGCACTGAAGCTTTCTTT. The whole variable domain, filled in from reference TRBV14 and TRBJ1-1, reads EAGVTQFPSHSVIEKGQTVTLRCDPISGHDNLYWYRRVMGKEIKFLLHFVKESKQDESGMPNNRFLAERTGGTYSTLKVQPAELEDSGVYFCASSQVGGGTEAFFGQGTRLTVV.

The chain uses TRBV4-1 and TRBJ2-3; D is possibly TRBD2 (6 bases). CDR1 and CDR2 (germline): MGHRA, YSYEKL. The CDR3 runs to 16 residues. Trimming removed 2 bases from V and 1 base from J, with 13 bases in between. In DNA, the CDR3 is TGCGCCAGCAGCCAAAGACGGGAGTGGGGCACAGATACGCAGTATTTT. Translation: CASSQRREWGTDTQYF.

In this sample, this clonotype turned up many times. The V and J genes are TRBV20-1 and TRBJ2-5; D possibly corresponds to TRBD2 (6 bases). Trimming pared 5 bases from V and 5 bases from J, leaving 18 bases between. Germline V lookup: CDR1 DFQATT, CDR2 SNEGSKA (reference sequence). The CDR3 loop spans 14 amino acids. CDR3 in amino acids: CSAVGGPEWETQYF. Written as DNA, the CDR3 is TGCAGTGCTGTCGGGGGACCCGAGTGGGAGACCCAGTACTTC.

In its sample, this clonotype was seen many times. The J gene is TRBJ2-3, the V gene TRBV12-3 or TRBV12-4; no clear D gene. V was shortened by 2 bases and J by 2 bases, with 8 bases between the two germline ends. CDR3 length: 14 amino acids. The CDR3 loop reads CASSLLLNTDTQYF. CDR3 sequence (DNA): TGTGCCAGCAGTTTACTACTGAACACAGATACGCAGTATTTT.

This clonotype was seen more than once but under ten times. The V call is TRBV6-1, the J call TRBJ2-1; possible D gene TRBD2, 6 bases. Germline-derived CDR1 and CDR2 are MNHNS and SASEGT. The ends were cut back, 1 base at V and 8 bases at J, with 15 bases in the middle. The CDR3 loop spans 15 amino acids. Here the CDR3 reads CASSEGSGLWYEQFF. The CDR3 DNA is TGTGCCAGCAGTGAAGGCTCGGGACTCTGGTATGAGCAGTTCTTC.

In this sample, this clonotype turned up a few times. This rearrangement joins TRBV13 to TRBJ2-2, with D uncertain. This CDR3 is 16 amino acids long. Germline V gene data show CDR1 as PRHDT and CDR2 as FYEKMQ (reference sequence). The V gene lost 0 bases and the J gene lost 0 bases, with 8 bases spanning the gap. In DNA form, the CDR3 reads TGTGCCAGCAGCTTAGGGGCTGGGACGAACACCGGGGAGCTGTTTTTT. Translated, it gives CASSLGAGTNTGELFF. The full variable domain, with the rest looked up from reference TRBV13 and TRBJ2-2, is AAGVIQSPRHLIKEKRETATLKCYPIPRHDTVYWYQQGPGQDPQFLISFYEKMQSDKGSIPDRFSAQQFSDYHSELNMSSLELGDSALYFCASSLGAGTNTGELFFGEGSRLTVL.

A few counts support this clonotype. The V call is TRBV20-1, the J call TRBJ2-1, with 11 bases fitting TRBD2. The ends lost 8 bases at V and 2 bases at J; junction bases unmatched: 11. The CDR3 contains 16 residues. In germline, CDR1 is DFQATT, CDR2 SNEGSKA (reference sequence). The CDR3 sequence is CSLGTSGRKTYNEQFF. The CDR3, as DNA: TGCAGTTTAGGGACTAGCGGAAGAAAGACCTACAATGAGCAGTTCTTC.

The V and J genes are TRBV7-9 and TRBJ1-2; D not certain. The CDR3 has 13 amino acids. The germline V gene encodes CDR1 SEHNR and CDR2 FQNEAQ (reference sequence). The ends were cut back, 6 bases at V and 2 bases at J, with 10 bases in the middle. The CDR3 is CASRAGGNYGYTF. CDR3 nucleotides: TGTGCCAGCAGAGCTGGTGGGAACTATGGCTACACCTTC.

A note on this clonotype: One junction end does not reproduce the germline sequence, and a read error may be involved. In nucleotides, the CDR3 is TGTGCCAGCAGTGTAGTCTCCTCCAATGAGCAGTTCTTC. It specifies CASSVVSSNEQFF. The chain links TRBV25-1 to TRBJ2-1; D ambiguous. Germline values: CDR1 MGHDK, CDR2 SYGVNS. The CDR3 sequence is 13 residues long.

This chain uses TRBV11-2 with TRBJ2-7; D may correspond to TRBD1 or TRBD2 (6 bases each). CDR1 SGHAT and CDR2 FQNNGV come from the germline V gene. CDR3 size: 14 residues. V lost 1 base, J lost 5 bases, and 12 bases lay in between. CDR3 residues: CASSLGWGADEQYF. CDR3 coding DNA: TGTGCCAGCAGCTTAGGGTGGGGGGCTGACGAGCAGTACTTC. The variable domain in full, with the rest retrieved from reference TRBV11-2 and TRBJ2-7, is EAGVAQSPRYKIIEKRQSVAFWCNPISGHATLYWYQQILGQGPKLLIQFQNNGVVDDSQLPKDRFSAERLKGVDSTLKIQPAKLEDSAVYLCASSLGWGADEQYFGPGTRLTVT.

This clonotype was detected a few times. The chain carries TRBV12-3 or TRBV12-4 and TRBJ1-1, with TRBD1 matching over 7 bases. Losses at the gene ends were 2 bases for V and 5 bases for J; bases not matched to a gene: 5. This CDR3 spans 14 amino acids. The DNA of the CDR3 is TGTGCCAGCAGTTTAAATCAGGGGGAGACTGAAGCTTTCTTT. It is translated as CASSLNQGETEAFF.

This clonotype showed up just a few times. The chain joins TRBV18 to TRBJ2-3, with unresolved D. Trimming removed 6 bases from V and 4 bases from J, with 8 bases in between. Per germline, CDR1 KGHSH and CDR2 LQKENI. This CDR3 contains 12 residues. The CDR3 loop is CASSDRADTQYF. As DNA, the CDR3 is TGTGCCAGCTCGGATAGGGCAGATACGCAGTATTTT.

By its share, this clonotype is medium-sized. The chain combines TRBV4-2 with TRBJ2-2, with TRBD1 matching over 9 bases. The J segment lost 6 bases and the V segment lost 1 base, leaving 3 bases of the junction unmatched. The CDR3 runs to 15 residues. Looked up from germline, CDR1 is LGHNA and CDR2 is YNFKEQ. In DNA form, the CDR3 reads TGTGCCAGCAGCCAAGGGACAGGGGACGCCGGGGAGCTGTTTTTT. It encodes CASSQGTGDAGELFF.

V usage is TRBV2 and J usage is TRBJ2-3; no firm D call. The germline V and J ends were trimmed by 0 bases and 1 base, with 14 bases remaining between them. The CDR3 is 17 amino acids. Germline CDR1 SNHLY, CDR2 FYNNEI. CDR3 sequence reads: CASSEAAWGAGTDTQYF. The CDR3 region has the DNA TGTGCCAGCAGTGAAGCGGCCTGGGGTGCAGGCACAGATACGCAGTATTTT.

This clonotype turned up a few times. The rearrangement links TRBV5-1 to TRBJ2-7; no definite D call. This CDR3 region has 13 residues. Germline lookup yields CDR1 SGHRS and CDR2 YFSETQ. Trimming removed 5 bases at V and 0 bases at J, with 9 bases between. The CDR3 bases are TGCGCCAGCAGGTTCTCCAGCTCCTACGAGCAGTACTTC. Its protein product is CASRFSSSYEQYF.

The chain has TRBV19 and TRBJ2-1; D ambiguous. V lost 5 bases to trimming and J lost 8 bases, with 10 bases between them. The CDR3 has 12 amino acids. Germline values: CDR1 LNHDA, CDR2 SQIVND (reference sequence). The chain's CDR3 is CASSPGRYEQFF. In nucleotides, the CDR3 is TGTGCCAGTAGTCCCGGACGCTATGAGCAGTTCTTC.

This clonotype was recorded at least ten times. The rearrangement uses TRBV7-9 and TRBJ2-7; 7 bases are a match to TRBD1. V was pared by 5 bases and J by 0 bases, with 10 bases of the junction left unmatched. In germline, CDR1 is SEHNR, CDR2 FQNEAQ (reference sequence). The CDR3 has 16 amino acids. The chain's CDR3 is CASSGTGQILSYEQYV. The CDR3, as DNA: TGTGCCAGCAGCGGAACGGGACAGATTCTCTCCTACGAGCAGTACGTC.

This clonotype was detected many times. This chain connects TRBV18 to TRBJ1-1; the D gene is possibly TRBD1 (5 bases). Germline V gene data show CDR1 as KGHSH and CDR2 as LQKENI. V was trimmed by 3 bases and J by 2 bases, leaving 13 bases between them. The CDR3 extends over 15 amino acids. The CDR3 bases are TGTGCCAGCTCACCTTTAGGACACGTTAACACTGAAGCTTTCTTT. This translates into CASSPLGHVNTEAFF. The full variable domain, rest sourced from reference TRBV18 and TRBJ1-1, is NAGVMQNPRHLVRRRGQEARLRCSPMKGHSHVYWYRQLPEEGLKFMVYLQKENIIDESGMPKERFSAEFPKEGPSILRIQQVVRGDSAAYFCASSPLGHVNTEAFFGQGTRLTVV.

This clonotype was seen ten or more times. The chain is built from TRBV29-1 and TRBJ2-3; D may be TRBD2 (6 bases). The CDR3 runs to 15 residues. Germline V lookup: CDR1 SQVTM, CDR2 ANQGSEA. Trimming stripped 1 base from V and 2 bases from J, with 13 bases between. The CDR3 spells CSVEGGWEVTDTQYF. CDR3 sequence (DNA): TGCAGCGTTGAAGGTGGTTGGGAGGTCACAGATACGCAGTATTTT.

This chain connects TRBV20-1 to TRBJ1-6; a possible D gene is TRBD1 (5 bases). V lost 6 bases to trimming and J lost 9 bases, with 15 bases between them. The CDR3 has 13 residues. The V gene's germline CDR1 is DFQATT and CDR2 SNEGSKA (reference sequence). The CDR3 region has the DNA TGCAGTGCCGGCGGGGGGGACTCTTCACCCCTCCACTTT. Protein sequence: CSAGGGDSSPLHF.

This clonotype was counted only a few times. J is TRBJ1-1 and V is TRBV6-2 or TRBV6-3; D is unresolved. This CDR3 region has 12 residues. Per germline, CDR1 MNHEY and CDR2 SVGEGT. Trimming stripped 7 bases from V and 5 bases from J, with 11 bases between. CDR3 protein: CASTSRDTEAFF. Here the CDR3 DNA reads TGTGCCAGCACCTCGAGGGATACTGAAGCTTTCTTT.

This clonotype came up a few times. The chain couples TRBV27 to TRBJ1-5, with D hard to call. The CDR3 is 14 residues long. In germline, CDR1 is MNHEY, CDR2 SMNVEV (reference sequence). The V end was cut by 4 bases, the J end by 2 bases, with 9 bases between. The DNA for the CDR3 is TGTGCCAGCAGTTCAGGTACTGGCAATCAGCCCCAGCATTTT. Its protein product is CASSSGTGNQPQHF.